This T cell receptor beta chain comes out of a study of blood T cell repertoires in COVID-19. Participant age was roughly 18 to 95 years, and participants resided in about 25 US areas. This CDR3 has 15 amino acids. The J segment lost 4 bases and the V segment lost 5 bases, leaving 6 bases of the junction unmatched. Germline loops: CDR1 SNHLY, CDR2 FYNNEI. Sequencing was performed with immunoSEQ multiplex PCR; in TCRdb, only in-frame clones are kept and a portion is missing. The sample contains fewer than 500,000 clones, 87% of which appear only once. The chain uses TRBV2 and TRBJ1-2; 11 positions agree with TRBD1. This TCR was sampled from a man between 25 and 39 years old who had recovered from COVID-19. What was sequenced was PBMCs or T cells enriched from blood (not recorded which). This chain's CDR3 is CASSPGTGGRYGYTF. DNA for the CDR3: TGTGCCAGCAGTCCCGGGACAGGGGGTCGCTATGGCTACACCTTC. Together with reference TRBV2 and TRBJ1-2, the CDR3 gives the full variable domain: EPEVTQTPSHQVTQMGQEVILRCVPISNHLYFYWYRQILGQKVEFLVSFYNNEISEKSEIFDDQFSVERPDGSNFTLKIRSTKLEDSAMYFCASSPGTGGRYGYTFGSGTRLTVV.